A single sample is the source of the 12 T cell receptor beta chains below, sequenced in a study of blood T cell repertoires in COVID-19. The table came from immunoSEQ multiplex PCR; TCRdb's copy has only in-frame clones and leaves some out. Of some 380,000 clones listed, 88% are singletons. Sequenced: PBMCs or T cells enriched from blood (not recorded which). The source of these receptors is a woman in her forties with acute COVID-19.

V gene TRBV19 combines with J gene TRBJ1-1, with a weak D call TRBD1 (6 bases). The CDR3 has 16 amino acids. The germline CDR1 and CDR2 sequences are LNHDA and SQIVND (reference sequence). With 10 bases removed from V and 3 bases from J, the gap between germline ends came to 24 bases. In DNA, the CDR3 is TGTGCCACCCTAAGGGAAGGGTGGGGGCAGGACACTGAAGCTTTCTTT. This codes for CATLREGWGQDTEAFF. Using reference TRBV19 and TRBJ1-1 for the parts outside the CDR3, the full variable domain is DGGITQSPKYLFRKEGQNVTLSCEQNLNHDAMYWYRQDPGQGLRLIYYSQIVNDFQKGDIAEGYSVSREKKESFPLTVTSAQKNPTAFYLCATLREGWGQDTEAFFGQGTRLTVV.

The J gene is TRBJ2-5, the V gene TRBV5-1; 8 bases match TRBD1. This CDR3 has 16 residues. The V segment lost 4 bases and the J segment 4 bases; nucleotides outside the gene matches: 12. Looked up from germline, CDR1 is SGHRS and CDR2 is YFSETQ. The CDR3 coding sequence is TGCGCCAGCAGCAGGGCAGGGGGCGAGAAGTCAGAGACCCAGTACTTC. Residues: CASSRAGGEKSETQYF.

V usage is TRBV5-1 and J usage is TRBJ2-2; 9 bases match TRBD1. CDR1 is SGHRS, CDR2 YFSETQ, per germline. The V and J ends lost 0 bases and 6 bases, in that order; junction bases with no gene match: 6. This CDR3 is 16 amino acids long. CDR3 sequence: CASSLVQGAHPGELFF. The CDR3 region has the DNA TGCGCCAGCAGCTTGGTACAGGGGGCGCATCCCGGGGAGCTGTTTTTT.

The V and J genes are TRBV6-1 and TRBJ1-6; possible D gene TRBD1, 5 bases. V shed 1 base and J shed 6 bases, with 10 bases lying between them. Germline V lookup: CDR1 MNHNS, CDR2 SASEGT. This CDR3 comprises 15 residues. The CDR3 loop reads CASSEGGLLNSPLHF. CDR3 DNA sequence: TGTGCCAGCAGTGAAGGGGGACTCCTTAATTCACCCCTCCACTTT.

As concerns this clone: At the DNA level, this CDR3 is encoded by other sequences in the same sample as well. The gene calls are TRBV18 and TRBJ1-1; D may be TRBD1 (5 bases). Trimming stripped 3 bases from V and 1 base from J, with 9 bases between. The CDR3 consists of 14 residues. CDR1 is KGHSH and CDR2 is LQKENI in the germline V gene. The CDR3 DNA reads TGTGCCAGCTCACCCAGAGGACAGAACACTGAAGCTTTCTTT. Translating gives CASSPRGQNTEAFF.

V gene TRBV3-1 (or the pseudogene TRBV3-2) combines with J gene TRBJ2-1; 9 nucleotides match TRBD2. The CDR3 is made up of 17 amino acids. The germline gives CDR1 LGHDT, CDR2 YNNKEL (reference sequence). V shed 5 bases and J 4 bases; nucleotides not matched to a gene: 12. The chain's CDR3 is CASSSKAGGPNYNEQFF. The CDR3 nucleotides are TGTGCCAGCAGCAGCAAAGCGGGGGGCCCAAATTACAATGAGCAGTTCTTC.

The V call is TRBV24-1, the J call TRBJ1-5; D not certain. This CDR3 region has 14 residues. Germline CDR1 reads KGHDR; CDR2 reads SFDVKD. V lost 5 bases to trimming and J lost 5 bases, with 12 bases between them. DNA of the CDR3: TGTGCCACCAGTGCGAGCGGAAGTTATCAGCCCCAGCATTTT. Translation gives CATSASGSYQPQHF.

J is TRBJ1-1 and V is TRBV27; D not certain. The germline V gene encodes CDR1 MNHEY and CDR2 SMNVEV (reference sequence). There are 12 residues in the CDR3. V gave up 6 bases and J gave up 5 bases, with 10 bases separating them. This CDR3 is CASSWGGTEAFF. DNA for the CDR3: TGTGCCAGCAGCTGGGGAGGGACTGAAGCTTTCTTT.

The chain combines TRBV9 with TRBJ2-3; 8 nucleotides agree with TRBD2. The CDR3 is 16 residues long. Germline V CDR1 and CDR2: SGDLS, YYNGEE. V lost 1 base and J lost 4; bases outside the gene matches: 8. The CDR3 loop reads CASSVLGRGGSDTQYF. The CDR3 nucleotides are TGTGCCAGCAGCGTATTAGGTCGGGGGGGCTCAGATACGCAGTATTTT.

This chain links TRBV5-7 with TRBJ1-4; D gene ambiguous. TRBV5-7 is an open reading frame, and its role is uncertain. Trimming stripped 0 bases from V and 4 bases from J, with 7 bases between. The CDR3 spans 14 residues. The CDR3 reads CASSLGGDNEKLFF. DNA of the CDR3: TGTGCCAGCAGCTTGGGAGGTGATAATGAAAAACTGTTTTTT.

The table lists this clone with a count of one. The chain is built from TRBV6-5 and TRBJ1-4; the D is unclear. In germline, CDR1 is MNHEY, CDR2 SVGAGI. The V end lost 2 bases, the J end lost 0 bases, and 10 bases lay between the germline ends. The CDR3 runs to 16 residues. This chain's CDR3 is CASSYGTSATNEKLFF. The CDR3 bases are TGTGCCAGCAGTTACGGCACATCTGCAACTAATGAAAAACTGTTTTTT.

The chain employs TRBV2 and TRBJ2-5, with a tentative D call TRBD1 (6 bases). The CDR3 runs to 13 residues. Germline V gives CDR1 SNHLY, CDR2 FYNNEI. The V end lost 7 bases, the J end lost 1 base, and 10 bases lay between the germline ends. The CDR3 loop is CASTTGFQETQYF. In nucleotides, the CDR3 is TGTGCCAGCACCACAGGGTTCCAAGAGACCCAGTACTTC.